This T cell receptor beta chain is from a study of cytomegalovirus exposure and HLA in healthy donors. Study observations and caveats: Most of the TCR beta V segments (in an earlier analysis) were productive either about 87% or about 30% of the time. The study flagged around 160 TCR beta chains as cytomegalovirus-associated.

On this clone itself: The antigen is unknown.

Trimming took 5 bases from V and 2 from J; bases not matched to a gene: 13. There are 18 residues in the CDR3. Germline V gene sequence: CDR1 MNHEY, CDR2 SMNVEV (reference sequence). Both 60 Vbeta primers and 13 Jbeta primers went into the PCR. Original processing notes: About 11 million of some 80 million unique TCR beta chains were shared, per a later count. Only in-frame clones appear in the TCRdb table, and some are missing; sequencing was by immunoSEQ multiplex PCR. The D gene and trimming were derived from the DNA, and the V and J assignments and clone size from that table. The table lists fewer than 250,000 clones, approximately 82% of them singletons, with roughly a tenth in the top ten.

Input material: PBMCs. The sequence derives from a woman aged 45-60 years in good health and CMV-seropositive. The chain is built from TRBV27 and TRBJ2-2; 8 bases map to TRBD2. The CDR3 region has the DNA TGTGCCAGCAGTCCCCGGGGGGGCGTCTGGCGCAACACCGGGGAGCTGTTTTTT. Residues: CASSPRGGVWRNTGELFF.